This entry concerns a single T cell receptor (beta chain). Its antigen is unknown. This sample is drawn from a study of T-cell memory formation after mild COVID-19. Study outcomes and limitations: Certain responding clones were present in pre-infection memory, suggesting participation of cross-reactive memory.

TCR alpha and TCR beta cDNA libraries carrying sample barcodes and UMIs came from 5'RACE with constant-segment primers. Via MiXCR, TCRdb re-called the 5' RACE reads, giving one row per CDR3 protein. The repertoire holds a few hundred thousand distinct CDR3 sequences, with about 22% as singletons. Trimming took off 1 base at V and 4 bases at J, with 16 bases between the two ends. CDR3 length: 16 residues. Germline V gene sequence: CDR1 MNHNS, CDR2 SASEGT. The sequence came from an adult woman who had mild COVID-19 (a few samples of this study predate the infection). Cell type and time point are not known. The sequenced material came from PBMCs or a T cell subset sorted from them (not recorded which). The rearrangement joins TRBV6-1 to TRBJ2-5; D possibly corresponds to TRBD1 (5 bases). The CDR3 loop is CASSEEGLWGSETQYF. In DNA, the CDR3 is TGTGCCAGCAGTGAAGAAGGTCTTTGGGGCTCAGAGACCCAGTACTTC.